The rows below give T cell receptor beta chains drawn from one sample of a study of OX40 agonist ivuxolimab in advanced cancers. The assay was immunoSEQ multiplex PCR, and TCRdb's table has in-frame clones only and misses some. The sample lists tens of thousands of clones; around 87% were seen once. Material: CD4+ or CD8+ T cells sorted from blood, obtained in a trial of the OX40 agonist ivuxolimab. The receptors come from an adult with an advanced solid tumor such as melanoma, head and neck, liver or kidney cancer. Both conserved end residues are part of each CDR3. The D gene is left open where the match is weak. A clone size is listed for some rows: how often the clone was seen (once, few, many), or a class if it is expanded.

J gene,D gene,V gene,clone size,CDR3 DNA,CDR3 protein
TRBJ2-7,TRBD2,TRBV27,.,TGTGCCAGCAGTTTTGGGACTAGCGGGATTAACGGTCCTTCCTACGAGCAGTACTTC,CASSFGTSGINGPSYEQYF
TRBJ2-5,TRBD2,TRBV19,.,TGTGCCAGTAGTATAGGGGCTAGCGGGGGGGTAGAGACCCAGTACTTC,CASSIGASGGVETQYF
TRBJ1-6,.,TRBV7-9,few,TGTGCCAGCAGCTTAACCAACAGCAATAATTCACCCCTCCACTTT,CASSLTNSNNSPLHF
TRBJ2-6,TRBD2,TRBV14,once,TGTGCCAGCAGCCAAATCTCGGGAGGGTCGACCAACGTCCTGACTTTC,CASSQISGGSTNVLTF
TRBJ2-7,TRBD1,TRBV6-5,.,TGTGCCAGCAGGAATGAGGGGGCTAGATACTTC,CASRNEGARYF
TRBJ2-1,.,TRBV11-2,once,TGTGCCAGCAGCTTCGGGGGAATGGCCTACAATGAGCAGTTCTTC,CASSFGGMAYNEQFF
TRBJ2-1,.,TRBV29-1,.,TGCAGCGTTGGAGTAGACGAAGGGGGGAAGCAGTTCTTC,CSVGVDEGGKQFF
TRBJ2-3,.,TRBV7-2,.,TGTGCCAGCAGCAGGGCCCGGGGAGATACGCAGTATTTT,CASSRARGDTQYF
TRBJ1-6,.,TRBV7-9,medium-sized,TGTGCCAGCAGCCCAGCGGACCTGCATTCACCCCTCCACTTT,CASSPADLHSPLHF
TRBJ2-1,TRBD1,TRBV6-6,once,TGTGCCAGCACCAGAGGTGCGCGGACAGGGGTCAATGAGCAGTTCTTC,CASTRGARTGVNEQFF
TRBJ2-5,.,TRBV11-1,.,TGTGCCAGCAGCTTCGGCAGCCAAGAGACCCAGTACTTC,CASSFGSQETQYF
TRBJ1-3,TRBD1,TRBV9,.,TGTGCCAGCAGCGGGGGACAGGGGGACACCATATATTTT,CASSGGQGDTIYF
TRBJ1-3,.,TRBV28,.,TGTGCCAGCACCGAACCCAGTTTCTCTGGAAACACCATATATTTT,CASTEPSFSGNTIYF
TRBJ2-3,TRBD2,TRBV7-9,.,TGTGCCAGCAGACTAGCGGAATCCACAGATACGCAGTATTTT,CASRLAESTDTQYF
TRBJ2-2,.,TRBV9,.,TGTGCCAGCAGCGACCGGGGGAAAAGCACCGGGGAGCTGTTTTTT,CASSDRGKSTGELFF